A single sample is the source of the 24 T cell receptor beta chains below, sequenced in a study of blood T cells in healthy people across ages. PCR was performed a second time for roughly 7 to 12 cycles using a sample-barcoded 5' primer and a J-beta primer mix. TCRdb recomputed calls from the 5' RACE reads with MiXCR, one row per CDR3 protein. The data show fewer than 2,000,000 distinct CDR3 sequences, about 31% seen once. Sequenced sample: blood. The receptor set was obtained from a woman in her twenties or thirties in good health.

Turning to this clonotype: The germline gene is not matched at one end of the junction; a read error may be the cause. The chain links TRBV15 to TRBJ1-2, with unresolved D. CDR3 length: 14 residues. The germline CDR1 and CDR2 sequences are LNHNV and YYDKDF (reference sequence). The CDR3 nucleotides read TGTGCCACCCGCAGAGAAGGGAGGAGCTATGGCTACACCTTC. Translated, it gives CATRREGRSYGYTF.

This chain connects TRBV5-1 to TRBJ2-1; 8 bases align to TRBD2. J lost 4 bases, V lost 2 bases, and 5 bases had no gene match. Germline CDR1 and CDR2: SGHRS and YFSETQ. This CDR3 is built from 15 residues. CDR3 amino acids: CASSLWAGGYNEQFF. The DNA for the CDR3 is TGCGCCAGCAGCTTATGGGCGGGGGGTTACAATGAGCAGTTCTTC.

Concerning this clonotype itself: A single base separates this from a much larger clone, so it may be a read error. The rearrangement links TRBV9 to TRBJ2-1, with TRBD2 identical over 13 bases. V shed 4 bases, J shed 9 bases, and the junction held 10 bases outside the gene matches. Per germline, CDR1 SGDLS and CDR2 YYNGEE. The CDR3 contains 16 residues. The CDR3 reads CASSTMTSGGRGEQFF. The CDR3 nucleotides read TGTGCCAGCAGCACCATGACTAGCGGGGGGCGGGGTGAGCAGTTCTTC.

The rearrangement joins TRBV5-1 to TRBJ2-2; the D is unclear. The CDR3 runs to 13 residues. Trimming took 2 bases from V and 1 from J, leaving 3 bases between them. Germline values: CDR1 SGHRS, CDR2 YFSETQ. DNA of the CDR3: TGCGCCAGCAGCTTCGAGAACACCGGGGAGCTGTTTTTT. Translation gives CASSFENTGELFF.

The CDR3 DNA sequence: TGCGCCAGCAGTGAGAGTGGCGGCGGGGGGTACTATGGCTACACCTTC. As protein: CASSESGGGGYYGYTF. V usage is TRBV10-2 and J usage is TRBJ1-2, with D possibly TRBD1 on 5 matching bases. Germline V gene data show CDR1 as WSHSY and CDR2 as SAAADI. The CDR3 is 16 residues long. V lost 2 bases and J lost 3, with 16 bases in between.

About this clonotype: Given a much more abundant clone one base away, this may be a read error. This chain joins TRBV7-2 and TRBJ2-5, with a tentative D call TRBD2 (5 bases). The end of the DNA is better explained by TRBJ2-7, so the J call may be wrong. Germline-derived CDR1 and CDR2 are SGHTA and FQGNSA. The CDR3 totals 13 residues. As DNA, the CDR3 is TGTGCCAGCAGCTCCGAGCCCCGGGGCGAGCAGTACTTC. It yields the protein CASSSEPRGEQYF.

This clonotype came up a few times. The rearrangement uses TRBV20-1 and TRBJ2-7; TRBD1 is a possible D gene (6 bases). The CDR3 covers 16 residues. CDR1 is DFQATT and CDR2 is SNEGSKA in the germline V gene (reference sequence). Trimming took off 5 bases at V and 0 bases at J, with 20 bases between the two ends. The CDR3 DNA sequence: TGCAGTGCTTACTACTCCGGGACATTTGTCTCCTACGAGCAGTACTTC. Translation gives CSAYYSGTFVSYEQYF.

Only a few counts were recorded for this clonotype. This sequence joins TRBV18 and TRBJ2-7; D is unresolved. Germline V gene data show CDR1 as KGHSH and CDR2 as LQKENI. This CDR3 is built from 14 residues. Deletions cut 0 bases from V and 5 bases from J, with 11 bases between. The CDR3 coding sequence is TGTGCCAGCTCACCACCGCCGGGTCTCCACGAGCAGTACTTC. Translated: CASSPPPGLHEQYF.

This chain uses TRBV4-2 with TRBJ2-5; 9 bases are a match to TRBD2. V trimming: 1 base; J trimming: 5 bases; junction bases outside the gene matches: 11. The CDR3 contains 17 residues. Germline V gene sequence: CDR1 LGHNA, CDR2 YNFKEQ. CDR3 bases: TGTGCCAGCAGCCAAGGCAGGGCGGGAGGGGGTGGTGAGACCCAGTACTTC. Its protein is CASSQGRAGGGGETQYF.

This chain connects TRBV11-2 to TRBJ2-3; TRBD2 matches 9 bases. This CDR3 is 16 amino acids long. The germline V gene has CDR1 SGHAT and CDR2 FQNNGV. Trimming at V came to 5 bases and at J to 2 bases, leaving 8 bases not matched to a gene. The DNA of the CDR3 is TGTGCCAGCAGCATGCTAGCGGGGCCCGTCACAGATACGCAGTATTTT. As protein: CASSMLAGPVTDTQYF.

This rearrangement joins TRBV27 to TRBJ1-5, with no clear D. Trimming removed 6 bases from V and 3 bases from J, with 21 bases in between. Per the germline V gene, CDR1 is MNHEY and CDR2 is SMNVEV (reference sequence). The CDR3 sequence is 17 residues long. The CDR3: CASRPEAARTSNQPQHF. CDR3 coding DNA: TGTGCCAGCAGACCCGAGGCAGCTCGCACTTCCAATCAGCCCCAGCATTTT.

This CDR3 reads CASSQADGWSYEQYF. CDR3 DNA sequence: TGTGCCAGCAGCCAAGCTGATGGTTGGTCCTACGAGCAGTACTTC. The V gene is TRBV14, the J gene TRBJ2-7; no clear D gene. The CDR3 loop spans 15 amino acids. Trimming shortened V by 1 base and J by 1 base, and 11 bases separated the two germline ends. CDR1 and CDR2 (germline): SGHDN, FVKESK.

The chain joins TRBV5-4 to TRBJ2-3, with 7 positions matching TRBD1. Losses at the gene ends were 2 bases for V and 2 bases for J; bases not matched to a gene: 5. The CDR3 consists of 15 residues. Per germline, CDR1 SGHNT and CDR2 YYREEE (reference sequence). CDR3 sequence: CASSLSTGPTDTQYF. DNA of the CDR3: TGTGCCAGCAGCTTATCGACAGGGCCCACAGATACGCAGTATTTT.

This clonotype was counted between two and nine times. The chain joins TRBV29-1 to TRBJ1-1; TRBD1 matches 7 bases. The CDR3 length is 13 residues. V shed 6 bases and J 3 bases; nucleotides not matched to a gene: 7. Germline CDR1 is SQVTM and CDR2 is ANQGSEA. In DNA form, the CDR3 reads TGCAGCGTCCAGACAGGGTACTACACTGAAGCTTTCTTT. The encoded protein is CSVQTGYYTEAFF.

This clonotype showed up just a few times. The chain has TRBV11-3 and TRBJ2-7; a weak D match, TRBD2 (6 bases). Between the trimmed V and J ends, which lost 3 bases and 8 bases, there was a span of 11 bases. The CDR3 is 12 amino acids. Germline V gene data show CDR1 as SGHNT and CDR2 as YENEEA. CDR3 in DNA: TGTGCCAGCAGCTTGGAGGGTGGTAAGCAGTACTTC. Translating it yields CASSLEGGKQYF.

The V call is TRBV7-2, the J call TRBJ2-7; 7 positions agree with TRBD2. The CDR3 has 16 residues. CDR1 and CDR2 from the germline V gene are SGHTA and FQGNSA. V lost 4 bases and J lost 0; bases outside the gene matches: 9. The CDR3 nucleotides read TGTGCCAGCAGCTCCGCTAGCGGAGTACTCTCCTACGAGCAGTACTTC. The encoded protein is CASSSASGVLSYEQYF.

V usage is TRBV3-1 and J usage is TRBJ2-7; 10 bases agree with TRBD1. In germline, CDR1 is LGHDT, CDR2 YNNKEL (reference sequence). The trim removed 4 bases at V and 4 bases at J, leaving 7 bases unmatched. The CDR3 length is 15 residues. CDR3 sequence: CASSRWAGQGYEQYF. CDR3 DNA: TGTGCCAGCAGCCGTTGGGCGGGACAGGGGTACGAGCAGTACTTC.

This clonotype was observed at least ten times. The V gene is TRBV4-1, the J gene TRBJ2-5; 12 positions match TRBD2. The CDR3 contains 15 residues. Germline V lookup: CDR1 MGHRA, CDR2 YSYEKL. Trimming cost V 2 bases and J 5 bases; bases outside gene matches: 3. CDR3 protein: CASSQLAGGPETQYF. As DNA, the CDR3 is TGCGCCAGCAGCCAACTAGCGGGGGGGCCGGAGACCCAGTACTTC.

This chain connects TRBV7-9 to TRBJ2-5; no reliable D call. Trimming stripped 4 bases from V and 0 bases from J, with 6 bases between. The CDR3 runs 13 residues. CDR1 is SEHNR, CDR2 FQNEAQ, per germline (reference sequence). CDR3 nucleotide sequence: TGTGCCAGCAGCTGGGGATACCAAGAGACCCAGTACTTC. It codes for CASSWGYQETQYF.

This clonotype has more than one count but fewer than ten. The chain recombines TRBV10-3 with TRBJ2-3; 8 nucleotides line up with TRBD2. The germline gives CDR1 ENHRY, CDR2 SYGVKD. The CDR3 is 17 amino acids. The V gene end was trimmed by 0 bases and the J gene end by 3 bases; junction bases not matched to a gene: 8. The CDR3 spells CAISESSGAGGTDTQYF. The CDR3 DNA reads as TGTGCCATCAGTGAGTCGAGCGGGGCGGGAGGTACAGATACGCAGTATTTT.

CDR3: CSEIDGTDTQYF. CDR3 nucleotide sequence: TGCAGCGAGATTGATGGCACAGATACGCAGTATTTT. The chain joins TRBV29-1 to TRBJ2-3; D is uncertain. Germline assignment: CDR1 SQVTM and CDR2 ANQGSEA. The length of the CDR3 is 12 residues. The V end lost 7 bases, the J end lost 1 base, and 9 bases lay between the germline ends.

This clonotype was recorded a few times. The rearrangement uses TRBV15 and TRBJ1-2; D is undetermined. Germline loops: CDR1 LNHNV, CDR2 YYDKDF (reference sequence). The V gene lost 5 bases and the J gene lost 2 bases, with 9 bases spanning the gap. This CDR3 comprises 13 residues. This CDR3 reads CATSGNINYGYTF. The DNA for the CDR3 is TGTGCCACCAGCGGAAACATCAACTATGGCTACACCTTC.

A note on this clonotype: At one of its ends the junction is not consistent with the germline gene, which may arise from a read error. The chain combines TRBV10-3 with TRBJ2-5; TRBD2 might be the D (5 bases). The tail of the sequence fits TRBJ2-7 better, so the J call may be wrong. The CDR3 length is 14 residues. Looked up from germline, CDR1 is ENHRY and CDR2 is SYGVKD. The CDR3 region has the DNA TGTGCCATCAGGGAGTCCACACTAGTGTACGAGCAGTACTTC. The encoded protein is CAIRESTLVYEQYF.

The genes are TRBV10-3 and TRBJ1-1, with D unresolved. Looked up from germline, CDR1 is ENHRY and CDR2 is SYGVKD. The CDR3 extends over 18 amino acids. The ends were cut back, 0 bases at V and 4 bases at J, with 21 bases in the middle. The CDR3 coding sequence is TGTGCCATCAGTGAGTCAGTTATGGTGGGGAAAACGGGCACTGAAGCTTTCTTT. Translation: CAISESVMVGKTGTEAFF.